These T cell receptor beta chains were read from a single sample in a study of blood T cell repertoires in COVID-19. Sequencing was performed with immunoSEQ multiplex PCR; in TCRdb, only in-frame clones are kept and a portion is missing. The sample lists roughly 190,000 clones; 65% to 85% were seen once. The source material was peripheral blood. Source of these receptors: a middle-aged man with active or convalescent COVID-19. Each CDR3 is given with its conserved first and last residue. D genes are given only for firm matches. For some rows the clone size is stated as once, few or many, or as a class when expanded; others skip it.

clone size	V gene	CDR3 length	D gene	J gene	CDR3 DNA	CDR3 protein
few	TRBV11-2	16	TRBD1	TRBJ1-2	TGTGCCAGCAGCCCGCGACAGGGGGCATCGAACTATGGCTACACCTTC	CASSPRQGASNYGYTF
NA	TRBV12-3/TRBV12-4	12	NA	TRBJ1-2	TGTGCCAGCAGTTTAGGACAGGTGGACCACACCTTC	CASSLGQVDHTF
NA	TRBV24-1	14	TRBD1	TRBJ1-5	TGTGCCACCAGTGATGGGACAGTGGGTCAGCCCCAGCATTTT	CATSDGTVGQPQHF
NA	TRBV5-1	14	TRBD1	TRBJ2-1	TGCGCCAGCAGCCACTCGGGACAGTACAATGAGCAGTTCTTC	CASSHSGQYNEQFF
NA	TRBV9	13	NA	TRBJ2-5	TGTGCCAGCAGCTCCACTTTAGAAGAGACCCAGTACTTC	CASSSTLEETQYF
NA	TRBV7-9	14	NA	TRBJ1-1	TGTGCCAGCAGCCAGGGACTCTCGCGCACTGAAGCTTTCTTT	CASSQGLSRTEAFF
once	TRBV9	13	NA	TRBJ2-5	TGTGCCAGCAGCGTAGCTACGCGGGAGACCCAGTACTTC	CASSVATRETQYF
NA	TRBV9	15	TRBD1	TRBJ1-4	TGTGCCAGCAGCAAACACAGGGGTGGGGGTGAAAAACTGTTTTTT	CASSKHRGGGEKLFF
NA	TRBV7-8	15	TRBD1	TRBJ1-5	TGTGCCAGCAGATCGGACAGGGGCCGGGGTCAGCCCCAGCATTTT	CASRSDRGRGQPQHF
NA	TRBV30	15	NA	TRBJ1-2	TGTGCCTGGAGTACCTGGGGGGGGGTTTACTATGGCTACACCTTC	CAWSTWGGVYYGYTF
few	TRBV5-4	17	TRBD1	TRBJ1-2	TGTGCCAGCAGCTTGGTCGGTCGGCAGGGGGCCGACTATGGCTACACCTTC	CASSLVGRQGADYGYTF
NA	TRBV13	14	TRBD1	TRBJ1-1	TGTGCCAGCAGCTATTCGGGACAGCTCACTGAAGCTTTCTTT	CASSYSGQLTEAFF
NA	TRBV28	13	NA	TRBJ2-7	TGTGCCAGCAGTCCGGGTATGGATTACGAGCAGTACTTC	CASSPGMDYEQYF
few	TRBV28	15	NA	TRBJ1-1	TGTGCCAGCAGTCCTAAGAGGCCTTTGAACACTGAAGCTTTCTTT	CASSPKRPLNTEAFF
NA	TRBV5-4	16	NA	TRBJ2-1	TGTGCCAGCAGCCCCGAGGGGCGGGGGCCCTACAATGAGCAGTTCTTC	CASSPEGRGPYNEQFF
once	TRBV19	14	NA	TRBJ1-1	TGTGCCAGTAGTATTTTACAGGGGAACACTGAAGCTTTCTTT	CASSILQGNTEAFF
once	TRBV4-3	15	TRBD1	TRBJ1-1	TGCGCCAGCAGCCAAGGGACAGGACAGAACACTGAAGCTTTCTTT	CASSQGTGQNTEAFF
NA	TRBV7-2	17	TRBD2	TRBJ2-7	TGTGCCAGCAGCCCGACTAGCGGGGGGATCTCCTCCTACGAGCAGTACTTC	CASSPTSGGISSYEQYF
NA	TRBV6-5	13	NA	TRBJ2-3	TGTGCCGGGGCCAGGGGCGGTTGGGATACGCAGTATTTT	CAGARGGWDTQYF
NA	TRBV11-2	14	NA	TRBJ2-3	TGTGCCAGCAGCCTGATTGGTCGAGCGGATACGCAGTATTTT	CASSLIGRADTQYF
NA	TRBV9	13	TRBD2	TRBJ2-3	TGTGCCAGCAGCGTACCTAGCGGAGATACGCAGTATTTT	CASSVPSGDTQYF
NA	TRBV11-3	14	NA	TRBJ2-2	TGTGCCAGCAGCTCCACTATCAACACCGGGGAGCTGTTTTTT	CASSSTINTGELFF
few	TRBV5-1	16	TRBD1	TRBJ1-1	TGCGCCAGCAGCTTGTTGTCAGGGGGTCGGGGCACTGAAGCTTTCTTT	CASSLLSGGRGTEAFF
NA	TRBV19	14	NA	TRBJ1-6	TGTGCCAGTAATCAGGGGCTTATCGATTCACCCCTCCACTTT	CASNQGLIDSPLHF
NA	TRBV5-1	16	TRBD1	TRBJ1-5	TGCGCCAGCAGCCCCTCGGACAGGGAGGGGAGTCAGCCCCAGCATTTT	CASSPSDREGSQPQHF
NA	TRBV7-3	13	NA	TRBJ2-1	TGTGCCAGCAGTAACACAGGGTCGGGTGAGCAGTTCTTC	CASSNTGSGEQFF
many	TRBV19	14	TRBD1	TRBJ2-7	TGTGCCAGTAGTATAGGCAGGGGGTCCTACGAGCAGTACTTC	CASSIGRGSYEQYF
NA	TRBV7-9	12	NA	TRBJ2-3	TGTGCCAGCAGCTTACAGGGGCGCGAACCGTATTTT	CASSLQGREPYF
once	TRBV18	16	TRBD1	TRBJ1-4	TGTGCCAGCTCCCTCGGACAGGGCGCAACTAATGAAAAACTGTTTTTT	CASSLGQGATNEKLFF
NA	TRBV28	13	TRBD1	TRBJ1-2	TGTGCCAGCAGTCCAAGACAGGGCTATGGCTACACCTTC	CASSPRQGYGYTF
few	TRBV11-2	14	TRBD1	TRBJ1-2	TGTGCCAGCAGCTCGTTGGGACAGGGGTATGGCTACACCTTC	CASSSLGQGYGYTF
once	TRBV2	13	TRBD2	TRBJ2-3	TGTGCCAGCTCGGGACTAGCGGGTGATACGCAGTATTTT	CASSGLAGDTQYF
NA	TRBV6-5	12	NA	TRBJ1-5	TGTGCCAGCAGGCCGAGGAATCAGCCCCAGCATTTT	CASRPRNQPQHF
NA	TRBV5-8	12	NA	TRBJ2-1	TGTGCCAGCTCCGCGGGATACAATGAGCAGTTCTTC	CASSAGYNEQFF
NA	TRBV27	14	TRBD1	TRBJ1-2	TGTGCCAGCAGTTCAACCCTGACAGGGATCGGCTACACCTTC	CASSSTLTGIGYTF
NA	TRBV5-1	13	NA	TRBJ1-1	TGCGCCAGCAGCCTCGAAAGAGGGACTGAAGCTTTCTTT	CASSLERGTEAFF
NA	TRBV6-6	13	TRBD1	TRBJ1-2	TGTGCCAGCAGGCCAGGGGGAGACTATGGCTACACCTTC	CASRPGGDYGYTF
NA	TRBV2	12	NA	TRBJ1-4	TGTGCCAGCAGCCATTTTGAGGAAAAACTGTTTTTT	CASSHFEEKLFF
few	TRBV7-8	13	NA	TRBJ2-1	TGTGCCAGCAGCTTAGGTACAGGGTTTGAGCAGTTCTTC	CASSLGTGFEQFF
NA	TRBV3-1/TRBV3-2	17	TRBD1	TRBJ1-1	TGTGCCAGCAGCCATAGAAGGACAGGGGCCGGGAACACTGAAGCTTTCTTT	CASSHRRTGAGNTEAFF
NA	TRBV27	14	NA	TRBJ1-5	TGTGCCAGCAGTAAGGACTGGGAAGGTCAGCCCCAGCATTTT	CASSKDWEGQPQHF
NA	TRBV18	14	TRBD1	TRBJ2-7	TGTGCCAGCTCACCAGGGACAGGGCGAATCGAGCAGTACTTC	CASSPGTGRIEQYF
NA	TRBV6-5	13	NA	TRBJ2-7	TGTGCCAGCAGTCTACAGAGATCTTACGAGCAGTACTTC	CASSLQRSYEQYF
NA	TRBV27	16	TRBD1	TRBJ1-2	TGTGCCAGCACCATACTCCCGGGACAGGGGTTCTATGGCTACACCTTC	CASTILPGQGFYGYTF
NA	TRBV14	16	NA	TRBJ2-4	TGTGCCAGCAGCTACAGCAGAGATCTTCCCCTAAGCATTCAGTACTTC	CASSYSRDLPLSIQYF
NA	TRBV5-5	15	NA	TRBJ1-1	TGTGCCAGCAGCTTGGCCCCGGGTATGAACACTGAAGCTTTCTTT	CASSLAPGMNTEAFF
NA	TRBV6-5	13	NA	TRBJ1-5	TGTGCCAGCAGTTACACGGGTAATCAGCCCCAGCATTTT	CASSYTGNQPQHF
NA	TRBV5-6	16	NA	TRBJ1-1	TGTGCCAGCAGCTGGGGGACACGGAGAAAGAACACTGAAGCTTTCTTT	CASSWGTRRKNTEAFF
NA	TRBV6-5	14	TRBD1	TRBJ1-2	TGTGCCAGCAGTACCAACGACAGGGCACATGGCTACACCTTC	CASSTNDRAHGYTF
NA	TRBV3-1/TRBV3-2	15	NA	TRBJ2-7	TGTGCCAGCAGCCAAGCTGGCAGGGCGACCTACGAGCAGTACTTC	CASSQAGRATYEQYF
NA	TRBV28	12	NA	TRBJ2-2	TGTGCCAGCAGTTTTGGCAGCGGGGAGCTGTTTTTT	CASSFGSGELFF
once	TRBV28	15	TRBD1	TRBJ2-3	TGTGCCAGCAGTTTCTTCACAGGGGGGCCAGATACGCAGTATTTT	CASSFFTGGPDTQYF
NA	TRBV9	16	NA	TRBJ1-1	TGTGCCAGCAGCGTAAGGGGGGGAATCTTGAACACTGAAGCTTTCTTT	CASSVRGGILNTEAFF
many	TRBV28	13	TRBD1	TRBJ2-3	TGTGCCAGCAGTCAGCTTCCGGGACAGGGACAAGGTTTT	CASSQLPGQGQGF
NA	TRBV27	14	NA	TRBJ1-4	TGTGCCAGCAGTTTTAGGGGGTCCGCTGAAAAACTGTTTTTT	CASSFRGSAEKLFF
NA	TRBV7-8	13	TRBD1	TRBJ1-2	TGTGCCAGCAGCCTAGGGACAGACTATGGCTACACCTTC	CASSLGTDYGYTF
NA	TRBV6-5	16	TRBD1	TRBJ1-4	TGTGCCAGCAGTTCGCAGACGACAGGGGTCGAGGAAAAACTGTTTTTT	CASSSQTTGVEEKLFF
NA	TRBV5-1	15	NA	TRBJ1-1	TGCGCCAGCAGCTTGGCGGTCAGGGGAAACACTGAAGCTTTCTTT	CASSLAVRGNTEAFF
NA	TRBV3-1/TRBV3-2	14	TRBD1	TRBJ1-1	TGTGCCAGCAGCCCGGACAGGGGGGACACTGAAGCTTTCTTT	CASSPDRGDTEAFF
NA	TRBV10-3	14	NA	TRBJ1-1	TGTGCCATCAGTGAAGGAGAGGCGGCCACTGAAGCTTTCTTT	CAISEGEAATEAFF